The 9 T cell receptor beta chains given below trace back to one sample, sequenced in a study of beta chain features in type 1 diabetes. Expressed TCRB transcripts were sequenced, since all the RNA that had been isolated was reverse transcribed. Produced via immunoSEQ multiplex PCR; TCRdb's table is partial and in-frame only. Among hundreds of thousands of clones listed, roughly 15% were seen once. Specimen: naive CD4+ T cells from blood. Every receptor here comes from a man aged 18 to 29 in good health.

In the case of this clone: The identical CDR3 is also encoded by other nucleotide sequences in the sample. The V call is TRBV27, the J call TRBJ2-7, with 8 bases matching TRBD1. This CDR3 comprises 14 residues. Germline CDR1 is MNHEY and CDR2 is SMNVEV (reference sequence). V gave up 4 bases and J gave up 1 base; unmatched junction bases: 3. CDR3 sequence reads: CASSYGTGSYEQYF. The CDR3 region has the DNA TGTGCCAGCAGTTACGGGACAGGATCCTACGAGCAGTACTTC.

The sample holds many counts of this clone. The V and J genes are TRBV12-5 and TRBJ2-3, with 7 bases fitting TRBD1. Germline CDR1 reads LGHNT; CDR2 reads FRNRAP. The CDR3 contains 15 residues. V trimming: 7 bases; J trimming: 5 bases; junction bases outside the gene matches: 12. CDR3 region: CASALSGTAIDTQYF. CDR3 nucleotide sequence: TGTGCTAGTGCCCTATCCGGGACAGCAATAGATACGCAGTATTTT.

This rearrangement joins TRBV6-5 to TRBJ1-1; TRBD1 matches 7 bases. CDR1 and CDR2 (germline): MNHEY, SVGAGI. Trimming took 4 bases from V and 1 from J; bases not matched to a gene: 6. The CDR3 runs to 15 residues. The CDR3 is CASSFRGRRNTEAFF. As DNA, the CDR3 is TGTGCCAGCAGTTTCAGGGGGAGGAGGAACACTGAAGCTTTCTTT.

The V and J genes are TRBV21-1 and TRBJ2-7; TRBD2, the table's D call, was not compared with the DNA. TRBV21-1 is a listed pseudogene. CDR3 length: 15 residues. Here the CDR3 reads CASSKGGGVTYEQYF. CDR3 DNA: TGTGCCAGCAGCAAGGGTGGCGGGGTAACCTACGAGCAGTACTTC.

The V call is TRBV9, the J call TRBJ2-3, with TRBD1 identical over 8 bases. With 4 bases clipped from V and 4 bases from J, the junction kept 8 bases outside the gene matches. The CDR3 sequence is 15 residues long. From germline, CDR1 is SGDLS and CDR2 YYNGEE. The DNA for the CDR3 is TGTGCCAGCAGCTCCCGATCACAGGGGGCAGATACGCAGTATTTT. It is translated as CASSSRSQGADTQYF.

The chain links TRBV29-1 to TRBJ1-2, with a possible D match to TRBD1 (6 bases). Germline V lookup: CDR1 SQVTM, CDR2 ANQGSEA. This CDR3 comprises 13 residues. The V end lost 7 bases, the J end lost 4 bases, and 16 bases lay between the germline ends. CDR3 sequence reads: CSASQGQSYGYTF. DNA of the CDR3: TGCAGCGCCAGCCAAGGACAGAGCTATGGCTACACCTTC.

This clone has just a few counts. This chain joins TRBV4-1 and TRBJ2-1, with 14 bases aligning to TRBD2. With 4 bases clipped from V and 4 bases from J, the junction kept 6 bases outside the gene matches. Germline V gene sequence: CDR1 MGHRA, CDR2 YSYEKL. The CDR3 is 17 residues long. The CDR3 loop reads CASSPRTSGRRYNEQFF. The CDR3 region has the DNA TGCGCCAGCAGCCCCCGGACTAGCGGGAGGCGGTACAATGAGCAGTTCTTC.

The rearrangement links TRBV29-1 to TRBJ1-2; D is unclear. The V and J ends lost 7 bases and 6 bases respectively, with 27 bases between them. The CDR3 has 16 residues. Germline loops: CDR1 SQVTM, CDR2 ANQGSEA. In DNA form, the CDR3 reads TGCAGCGCTGGCGGTGCCGTCGGCATTCTACCTAATGGCTACACCTTC. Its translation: CSAGGAVGILPNGYTF.

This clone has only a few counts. The CDR3 loop reads CASRPFGTGKGYEQYF. CDR3 DNA sequence: TGTGCCAGCAGACCATTCGGGACAGGGAAAGGTTACGAGCAGTACTTC. The V gene is TRBV28, the J gene TRBJ2-7, with TRBD1 identical over 9 bases. Germline values: CDR1 MDHEN, CDR2 SYDVKM. This CDR3 has 16 amino acids. Trimming took 6 bases from V and 4 from J; bases not matched to a gene: 13.